The rows below give T cell receptor beta chains drawn from one sample of a study of T cell changes during pregnancy in multiple sclerosis. Some clones are missing from TCRdb's copy, which holds only in-frame ones; the method was immunoSEQ multiplex PCR. The repertoire consists of 77,000 or so clones, with 80% to 95% occurring once and the leading ten covering about 0.69%. The source material was peripheral blood, sampled in the second trimester of pregnancy. The receptors come from a female donor in good health, enrolled as a control in a pregnancy study. Both conserved end residues are part of each CDR3.

v_call: TRBV5-4; j_call: TRBJ1-6; cdr3_aa: CASSSGQGANNSPLHF
v_call: TRBV19; j_call: TRBJ2-5; cdr3_aa: CATGQGQETQYF
v_call: TRBV7-8; j_call: TRBJ1-4; cdr3_aa: CASSLVLTATGEKLFF
v_call: TRBV29-1; j_call: TRBJ2-1; cdr3_aa: CSVEGKRGSSYNEQFF
v_call: TRBV7-2; j_call: TRBJ2-3; cdr3_aa: CASSPRLAGPRRDTQYF
v_call: TRBV5-4; j_call: TRBJ2-7; cdr3_aa: CASSWGRGSYEQYF
v_call: TRBV9; j_call: TRBJ2-3; cdr3_aa: CASSVSSAYTDTQYF
v_call: TRBV7-2; j_call: TRBJ2-3; cdr3_aa: CASSLALNGGVKNTQYF
v_call: TRBV4-3; j_call: TRBJ2-7; cdr3_aa: CASSQVGAGGLYEQYF
v_call: TRBV6-1; j_call: TRBJ1-2; cdr3_aa: CASSAIGTGLSYTF
v_call: TRBV27; j_call: TRBJ2-7; cdr3_aa: CASSLAGTGVNEQYF
v_call: TRBV14; j_call: TRBJ1-1; cdr3_aa: CASSRGGGVFEAFF
v_call: TRBV9; j_call: TRBJ1-3; cdr3_aa: CASSVVAGSSGNTIYF
v_call: TRBV7-6; j_call: TRBJ2-3; cdr3_aa: CASSPTSGADTQYF
v_call: TRBV7-2; j_call: TRBJ2-3; cdr3_aa: CASGVLAGGLGTDTQYF
v_call: TRBV7-3; j_call: TRBJ2-1; cdr3_aa: CASSSWDVPGGYNEQFF
v_call: TRBV4-2; j_call: TRBJ2-7; cdr3_aa: CASSQGQGTYEQYF
v_call: TRBV7-6; j_call: TRBJ2-7; cdr3_aa: CASSLGGIANEQYF
v_call: TRBV19; j_call: TRBJ1-1; cdr3_aa: CASSFTGPSPGTEAFF
v_call: TRBV19; j_call: TRBJ2-3; cdr3_aa: CASSTTGETQYF
v_call: TRBV19; j_call: TRBJ1-1; cdr3_aa: CASSMWGAEAFF
v_call: TRBV5-1; j_call: TRBJ1-2; cdr3_aa: CASSDDGGDGYTF
v_call: TRBV1; j_call: TRBJ2-7; cdr3_aa: CTSSHHRYRRGNLRQTYEQYF
v_call: TRBV27; j_call: TRBJ1-5; cdr3_aa: CASSPTDRFGQPQHF
v_call: TRBV4-3; j_call: TRBJ1-1; cdr3_aa: CASSQSLRNTEAFF
v_call: TRBV5-1; j_call: TRBJ1-3; cdr3_aa: CASSLDSLGNTIYF
v_call: TRBV29-1; j_call: TRBJ2-5; cdr3_aa: CSVEGGASGARETQYF
v_call: TRBV1; j_call: TRBJ2-1; cdr3_aa: CTSSQGGGAPDEQFF
v_call: TRBV14; j_call: TRBJ2-2; cdr3_aa: CASSLQGNTGELFF
v_call: TRBV18; j_call: TRBJ1-2; cdr3_aa: CASSPPMTGTLGYTF
v_call: TRBV7-8; j_call: TRBJ2-3; cdr3_aa: CASSLGKLAGTDTQYF
v_call: TRBV11-2; j_call: TRBJ2-3; cdr3_aa: CASSLFRLAFTDTQYF
v_call: TRBV4-3; j_call: TRBJ1-6; cdr3_aa: CASSQVQGTPYGSPLHF
v_call: TRBV7-9; j_call: TRBJ2-1; cdr3_aa: CASSLAEVRGNEQFF
v_call: TRBV11-3; j_call: TRBJ1-3; cdr3_aa: CASSLRVNTIYF
v_call: TRBV9; j_call: TRBJ2-7; cdr3_aa: CASSLQPGLADEQYF
v_call: TRBV18; j_call: TRBJ1-5; cdr3_aa: CASQGGGGNQPQHF
v_call: TRBV19; j_call: TRBJ2-7; cdr3_aa: CASSAGGSYEQYF
v_call: TRBV5-6; j_call: TRBJ1-6; cdr3_aa: CASSWGDSRFNSPLHF
v_call: TRBV6-5; j_call: TRBJ1-2; cdr3_aa: CASSSGVGRSVYGYTF
v_call: TRBV7-7; j_call: TRBJ2-5; cdr3_aa: CASSLVGVQETQYF
v_call: TRBV30; j_call: TRBJ1-4; cdr3_aa: CAWSVLGAGNEKLFF
v_call: TRBV5-1; j_call: TRBJ1-1; cdr3_aa: CASSAELTGGDTEAFF
v_call: TRBV5-6; j_call: TRBJ2-1; cdr3_aa: CASSSPGLEQFF
v_call: TRBV6-5; j_call: TRBJ1-2; cdr3_aa: CASSRGTESYGYTF
v_call: TRBV9; j_call: TRBJ2-5; cdr3_aa: CASSVGLGHQETQYF
v_call: TRBV10-2; j_call: TRBJ2-5; cdr3_aa: CASSGRGLATSQETQYF
v_call: TRBV30; j_call: TRBJ1-5; cdr3_aa: CAWRGKGEVQPQHF
v_call: TRBV10-3; j_call: TRBJ2-3; cdr3_aa: CAITGGESDTQYF
v_call: TRBV15; j_call: TRBJ1-5; cdr3_aa: CATSNPVNQPQHF